The present T cell receptor (beta chain) was sequenced within a study of T cells after posttransplantation cyclophosphamide. The study, taken as a whole, reports: TRB overlap between skin or GI tissue T cells and blood was limited.

This clone was recorded at least ten times. Antigen unknown. The CDR3 sequence is 16 residues long. Per the germline V gene, CDR1 is MGHRA and CDR2 is YSYEKL. V lost 0 bases, J lost 1 base, and 0 bases stayed unmatched. Method: immunoSEQ multiplex PCR; TCRdb's copy keeps in-frame clones and lacks some. Recorded here are approximately 27,000 clones, with no singletons, and the ten leading clones hold about 1.5%. The sequenced sample consisted of PBMCs. This TCR came from a man in his fifties or sixties in good health, CMV-negative, and a related stem cell transplant donor. The chain employs TRBV4-1 and TRBJ2-4; 10 bases match TRBD1. The CDR3 DNA reads TGCGCCAGCAGCCAAGAGGGACAGGGGGCCAAAAACATTCAGTACTTC. Its translation: CASSQEGQGAKNIQYF.